This T cell receptor (beta chain) was retrieved from a study of Graves' ophthalmopathy and Graves' hyperthyroidism. The CDR3 has 14 residues. CDR1 and CDR2 from the germline V gene are SNHLY and FYNNEI. RNA transcripts served as template for amplifying TCR beta CDR3 sequences. First-round RT-PCR employed HTBI primers, with a second-round multiplex PCR after it. TCRdb recomputed calls from the multiplex PCR reads with MiXCR, one row per CDR3 protein. The repertoire holds about 480,000 distinct CDR3 sequences, with approximately 15% as singletons. Other autoimmune diseases, uncontrolled infections, pregnancy and lactation each led to patient exclusion. Fresh peripheral blood (over 9.5 ml) yielded the PBMCs. Note on this clonotype: Mismatch with germline at one junction end may stem from a read error.

This rearrangement joins TRBV2 to TRBJ2-5; the D gene is possibly TRBD1 (6 bases). The sequence came from a woman in her 30s with Graves' ophthalmopathy. The sample consisted of blood. CDR3: CATSRQEPPETQYF. The CDR3 DNA follows: TGTGCCACCAGTCGACAGGAGCCCCCCGAGACCCAGTACTTC. Combining the CDR3 with reference TRBV2 and TRBJ2-5 gives the whole variable domain EPEVTQTPSHQVTQMGQEVILRCVPISNHLYFYWYRQILGQKVEFLVSFYNNEISEKSEIFDDQFSVERPDGSNFTLKIRSTKLEDSAMYFCATSRQEPPETQYFGPGTRLLVL.